Below, 24 T cell receptor beta chains from the same sample are listed, as sequenced in a study of low-dose radiotherapy and immunotherapy resistance in tumors. Time point reported: before trial treatment. Gene-specific TRAV and TRBV primers were used for first-strand cDNA, covering alpha and beta chains. PCR amplification of the TCRs was performed with Phusion for 20 PCR cycles, and it relied on a constant-region primer together with a V-primer adapter. TCRdb reprocessed the reads with MiXCR, giving one entry per CDR3 protein. Among 35,000 to 50,000 distinct CDR3 sequences listed, roughly 30% were seen once. Source: PBMCs, taken before treatment. The receptor set was obtained from a male donor with gallbladder cancer.

V usage is TRBV5-1 and J usage is TRBJ2-3; 9 nucleotides align to TRBD2. CDR3 length: 14 amino acids. From germline, CDR1 is SGHRS and CDR2 YFSETQ. V gave up 5 bases and J gave up 6 bases; unmatched junction bases: 7. CDR3 in DNA: TGCGCCAGCAGGGTAGCGGGAGTTAGGGATACGCAGTATTTT. Amino acids: CASRVAGVRDTQYF.

This clonotype was recorded at least ten times. V and J are TRBV7-2 and TRBJ1-1; tentatively, D is TRBD1 (5 bases). There are 14 residues in the CDR3. Germline V gene lookup returns CDR1 SGHTA and CDR2 FQGNSA. V was trimmed by 2 bases and J by 4 bases, leaving 11 bases between them. CDR3 residues: CASSLRSGSTEAFF. The DNA of the CDR3 is TGTGCCAGCAGCTTACGGTCAGGGAGCACTGAAGCTTTCTTT.

This clonotype was seen ten or more times. This chain connects TRBV3-1 to TRBJ1-4; D uncertain. The CDR3 covers 15 residues. In germline, CDR1 is LGHDT, CDR2 YNNKEL (reference sequence). V lost 0 bases and J lost 1, with 6 bases in between. Here the CDR3 DNA reads TGTGCCAGCAGCCAAGAACGGCTAACTAATGAAAAACTGTTTTTT. It encodes CASSQERLTNEKLFF. Looking up the rest from reference TRBV3-1 and TRBJ1-4 gives the full variable domain: DTAVSQTPKYLVTQMGNDKSIKCEQNLGHDTMYWYKQDSKKFLKIMFSYNNKELIINETVPNRFSPKSPDKAHLNLHINSLELGDSAVYFCASSQERLTNEKLFFGSGTQLSVL.

This clonotype was seen many times. The V gene is TRBV7-9, the J gene TRBJ1-4; D is uncertain. CDR3 length: 15 amino acids. Trimming took off 5 bases at V and 8 bases at J, with 18 bases between the two ends. CDR1 and CDR2 from the germline V gene are SEHNR and FQNEAQ (reference sequence). CDR3 sequence (DNA): TGTGCCAGCAGCAACCGACGACAATCAGCGGAAAAACTGTTTTTT. Protein sequence: CASSNRRQSAEKLFF.

In regard to this clonotype: A far larger clone is one base from this, pointing to a likely read error. The chain has TRBV2 and TRBJ2-5; D not certain. The CDR3 has 13 amino acids. Trimming cost V 5 bases and J 4 bases, with 11 bases left between them. Germline V gene data show CDR1 as SNHLY and CDR2 as FYNNEI. CDR3 DNA: TGTGCCAGCAGTTACAAGGTCCGAGAGACCCAGTACTTC. Translated, it gives CASSYKVRETQYF.

This clonotype was seen a few times. The V call is TRBV6-2 or TRBV6-3, the J call TRBJ2-7; D perhaps matches TRBD1 (5 bases). The V gene's germline CDR1 is MNHEY and CDR2 SVGEGT. Trimming shortened V by 2 bases and J by 0 bases, and 11 bases separated the two germline ends. The CDR3 covers 15 residues. As DNA, the CDR3 is TGTGCCAGCAGTTACGACGCAGGGCCCTCCTACGAGCAGTACTTC. This encodes CASSYDAGPSYEQYF.

The V and J genes are TRBV5-1 and TRBJ2-7; 8 nucleotides match TRBD2. This CDR3 is 13 amino acids long. J gave up 6 bases and V 6 bases, and 8 bases lay outside the gene matches. The germline V gene encodes CDR1 SGHRS and CDR2 YFSETQ. This CDR3 reads CASTRIAGGEQYF. CDR3 coding DNA: TGCGCCAGCACAAGAATCGCGGGAGGCGAGCAGTACTTC.

This clonotype was recorded a few times. The V call is TRBV20-1, the J call TRBJ2-5, with D possibly being TRBD1 (5 bases). With 1 base removed from V and 1 base from J, the gap between germline ends came to 7 bases. The CDR3 has 13 amino acids. Germline V gene data show CDR1 as DFQATT and CDR2 as SNEGSKA (reference sequence). The CDR3 reads CSARVRAQETQYF. The CDR3 DNA reads TGCAGTGCTAGAGTCAGGGCCCAAGAGACCCAGTACTTC.

Many counts were recorded for this clonotype. This rearrangement joins TRBV4-3 to TRBJ2-7; TRBD1 might be the D (5 bases). Trimming took off 0 bases at V and 5 bases at J, with 23 bases between the two ends. Per germline, CDR1 LGHNA and CDR2 YSLEER. The CDR3 has 18 amino acids. The chain's CDR3 is CASSQDPPLGLVGHEQYF. CDR3 DNA sequence: TGCGCCAGCAGCCAAGATCCCCCCCTGGGGCTAGTAGGCCACGAGCAGTACTTC.

To note about this clonotype: A far larger clone is one base from this, pointing to a likely read error. As the CDR3 is not closed by the conserved phenylalanine or tryptophan, this likely results from a read error. No DNA is shown, since the ends of the CDR3 on it are uncertain; the CDR3 is the one TCRdb lists. V gene TRBV6-6 combines with J gene TRBJ1-2; TRBD1, as called in the table, went unchecked against the DNA. The CDR3 comprises 13 residues, both ends counted. From germline, CDR1 is MNHNY and CDR2 SVGAGI (reference sequence). CDR3 region: CASSERQNLSGTL.

This clonotype was seen a few times. The rearrangement uses TRBV9 and TRBJ2-1; TRBD2 agrees at 7 bases. The CDR3 is 15 residues long. V lost 3 bases to trimming and J lost 3 bases; unmatched junction nucleotides: 6. In germline, CDR1 is SGDLS, CDR2 YYNGEE. The CDR3 here is CASSATGGVYNEQFF. The DNA for the CDR3 is TGTGCCAGCAGCGCAACGGGGGGAGTCTACAATGAGCAGTTCTTC.

The chain couples TRBV27 to TRBJ2-3; 14 bases match TRBD2. In germline, CDR1 is MNHEY, CDR2 SMNVEV (reference sequence). V was clipped by 4 bases and J by 0 bases; unmatched bases: 9. This CDR3 comprises 19 residues. The CDR3 nucleotides read TGTGCCAGCAGTTCTTTCGGGACTAGCGGGAGACTTAGCACAGATACGCAGTATTTT. This translates into CASSSFGTSGRLSTDTQYF.

The chain joins TRBV6-6 to TRBJ1-2, with D hard to call. This CDR3 has 13 amino acids. Germline V CDR1 and CDR2: MNHNY, SVGAGI (reference sequence). Trimming pared 2 bases from V and 2 bases from J, leaving 6 bases between. The CDR3 is CASSYALNYGYTF. The CDR3 nucleotides read TGTGCCAGCAGTTACGCACTAAACTATGGCTACACCTTC.

On this clonotype itself: With only one base between it and a far larger clone, this is likely a read error. This CDR3 fails to terminate in the conserved phenylalanine or tryptophan, so it likely reflects a read error. The V call is TRBV13, the J call TRBJ2-1; 9 positions match TRBD1. There are 16 residues in the CDR3. Germline V CDR1 and CDR2: PRHDT, FYEKMQ (reference sequence). The V gene end was trimmed by 10 bases and the J gene end by 8 bases; junction bases not matched to a gene: 18. CDR3 loop: CATPPSVEQGAYEQFS. CDR3 nucleotides: TGTGCCACCCCTCCGTCGGTCGAACAGGGGGCCTATGAGCAGTTCTCC.

At least ten counts were recorded for this clonotype. The chain links TRBV5-6 to TRBJ2-2; no reliable D call. Germline V CDR1 and CDR2: SGHDT, YYEEEE. V lost 2 bases and J 7 bases, leaving 9 bases between the germline ends. There are 13 residues in the CDR3. CDR3 DNA: TGTGCCAGCAGCTTCCTTGGCCTCGGGGAGCTGTTTTTT. It translates to CASSFLGLGELFF.

Points on this clonotype: A far larger clone is just one base off, so this is likely a read error. The gene calls are TRBV5-3 and TRBJ1-3; D ambiguous. TRBV5-3 is filed as an ORF, its function uncertain. This CDR3 region has 15 residues. The CDR3 sequence: CASSTRQSPGNTLYF. As DNA, the CDR3 is TGTGCCAGCAGCACCCGGCAAAGCCCTGGAAACACCCTATATTTT.

This clonotype was seen many times. V and J are TRBV28 and TRBJ2-7; D is possibly TRBD2 (5 bases). Trimming shortened V by 2 bases and J by 4 bases, and 12 bases separated the two germline ends. The CDR3 has 14 residues. Per germline, CDR1 MDHEN and CDR2 SYDVKM. The CDR3 protein is CASSLMVSGYEQYF. CDR3 nucleotides: TGTGCCAGCAGTTTAATGGTCTCGGGGTACGAGCAGTACTTC.

This clonotype was picked up many times. The chain uses TRBV12-3 or TRBV12-4 and TRBJ2-1, with 8 bases fitting TRBD2. Germline trimming cut 5 bases from V and 8 bases from J; bases unmatched to any gene: 2. This CDR3 region has 12 residues. In DNA, the CDR3 is TGTGCCAGCAGTCGCGGGGGGTATGAGCAGTTCTTC. It yields the protein CASSRGGYEQFF.

This clonotype appeared many times. The chain employs TRBV10-3 and TRBJ1-1; D gene unclear. Germline loops: CDR1 ENHRY, CDR2 SYGVKD. V lost 2 bases, J lost 8 bases, and 6 bases lay in between. The CDR3 extends over 11 amino acids. The CDR3 DNA reads as TGTGCCATCAGTGAGCCGGGAGAAGCTTTCTTT. Amino acids: CAISEPGEAFF.

This clonotype came up many times. The chain uses TRBV27 and TRBJ2-3; 12 positions match TRBD1. After removal of 5 bases from V and 4 bases from J, the junction contained 7 bases not matched to a gene. Per germline, CDR1 MNHEY and CDR2 SMNVEV (reference sequence). This CDR3 is 16 amino acids long. CDR3 amino acids: CASSLGTGGGADTQYF. In nucleotides, the CDR3 is TGTGCCAGCAGTCTAGGGACAGGGGGCGGCGCAGATACGCAGTATTTT.

This clonotype was seen repeatedly, ten times or more. The rearrangement uses TRBV4-1 and TRBJ2-1; the D gene is possibly TRBD1 (5 bases). CDR1 and CDR2 (germline): MGHRA, YSYEKL. This CDR3 contains 18 residues. V was shortened by 0 bases and J by 7 bases, with 22 bases between the two germline ends. The CDR3 nucleotides read TGCGCCAGCAGCCAAGATCGGGTCCTGGGGCGAAGCCGGAATGAGCAGTTCTTC. Residues: CASSQDRVLGRSRNEQFF.

The chain couples TRBV27 to TRBJ2-1, with D possibly matching TRBD1 (5 bases). Germline V gene lookup returns CDR1 MNHEY and CDR2 SMNVEV (reference sequence). This CDR3 has 13 amino acids. The V end lost 8 bases, the J end lost 9 bases, and 17 bases lay between the germline ends. The CDR3 nucleotides are TGTGCCAGCTTCTCCGGCGTTAGGGGTGAGCAGTTCTTC. Amino acid sequence: CASFSGVRGEQFF.

In this sample, this clonotype turned up many times. The J gene is TRBJ2-7, the V gene TRBV6-2 or TRBV6-3; 9 bases map to TRBD1. CDR3 length equals 17 residues. Losses at the gene ends were 6 bases for V and 1 base for J; bases not matched to a gene: 13. Germline V gene data show CDR1 as MNHEY and CDR2 as SVGEGT. The CDR3 is CASRPGTGSTTSYEQYF. The CDR3 bases are TGTGCCAGCAGACCCGGGACAGGGTCTACAACATCCTACGAGCAGTACTTC.

V gene TRBV7-2 combines with J gene TRBJ1-2, with 11 bases matching TRBD1. This CDR3 has 18 residues. With 1 base clipped from V and 2 bases from J, the junction kept 9 bases outside the gene matches. CDR1 and CDR2 from the germline V gene are SGHTA and FQGNSA. The CDR3 DNA follows: TGTGCCAGCAGCTTAGAGTTGGACAGGGGGCTCGGAAACTATGGCTACACCTTC. Its protein product is CASSLELDRGLGNYGYTF.